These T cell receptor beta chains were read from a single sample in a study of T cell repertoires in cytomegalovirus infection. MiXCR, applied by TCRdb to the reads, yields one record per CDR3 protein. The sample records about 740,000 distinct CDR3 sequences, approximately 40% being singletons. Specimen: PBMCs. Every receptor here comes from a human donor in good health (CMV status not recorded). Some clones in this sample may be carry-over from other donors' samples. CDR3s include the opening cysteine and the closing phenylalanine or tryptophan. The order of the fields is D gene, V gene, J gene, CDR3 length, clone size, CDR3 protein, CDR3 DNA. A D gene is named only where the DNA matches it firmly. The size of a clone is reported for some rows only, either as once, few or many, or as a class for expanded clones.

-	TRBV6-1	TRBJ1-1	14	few	CASNLQGTDTEAFF	TGTGCCAGCAACCTACAGGGTACGGACACTGAAGCTTTCTTT
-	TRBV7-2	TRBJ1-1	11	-	CASSPYLEAFF	TGTGCCAGCTCCCCTTACCTTGAAGCTTTCTTT
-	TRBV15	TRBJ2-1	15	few	CATSRDTGQTNEQFF	TGTGCCACCAGCAGAGATACGGGCCAGACTAATGAGCAGTTCTTC
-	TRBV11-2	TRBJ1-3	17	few	CASSLGVKGISGNTIYF	TGTGCCAGCAGCTTAGGGGTGAAGGGCATCTCTGGAAACACCATATATTTT
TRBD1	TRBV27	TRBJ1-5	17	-	CASSLTGWWNNNQPQHF	TGTGCCAGCAGTTTGACAGGGTGGTGGAATAATAATCAGCCCCAGCATTTT
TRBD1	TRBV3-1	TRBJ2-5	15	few	CASSRGTAKQETQYF	TGTGCCAGCAGCCGAGGGACAGCTAAACAAGAGACCCAGTACTTC
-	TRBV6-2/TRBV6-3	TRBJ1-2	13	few	CASRDDRRYGYTF	TGTGCCAGCAGAGACGACAGACGCTATGGCTACACCTTC
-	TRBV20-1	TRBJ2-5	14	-	CSARSTSRAETQYF	TGCAGTGCCAGATCGACTAGTAGGGCGGAGACCCAGTACTTC
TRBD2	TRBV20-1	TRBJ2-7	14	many	CSASGLAGAYEQYF	TGCAGTGCCTCAGGACTAGCGGGAGCCTACGAGCAGTACTTC
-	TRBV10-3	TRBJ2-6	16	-	CAIRGIGDSGANVLTF	TGTGCCATCAGGGGCATAGGGGATTCTGGGGCCAACGTCTTGACTTTC
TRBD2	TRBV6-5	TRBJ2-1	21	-	CASSYSSTGLVRGRSYNEQFF	TGTGCCAGCAGTTACTCGAGCACGGGACTAGTTCGAGGCAGGTCCTACAATGAGCAGTTCTTC
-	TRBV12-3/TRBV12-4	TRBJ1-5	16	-	CASSSTRDQSNQPQHF	TGTGCCAGCAGTTCAACCCGGGACCAAAGCAATCAGCCCCAGCATTTT
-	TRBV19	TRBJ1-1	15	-	CASSIQGLGDTEAFF	TGTGCCAGTAGTATACAAGGCCTTGGGGACACTGAAGCTTTCTTT
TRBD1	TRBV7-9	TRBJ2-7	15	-	CASSLEGTGEHEQYF	TGTGCCAGCAGCTTAGAGGGGACAGGGGAACACGAGCAGTACTTC